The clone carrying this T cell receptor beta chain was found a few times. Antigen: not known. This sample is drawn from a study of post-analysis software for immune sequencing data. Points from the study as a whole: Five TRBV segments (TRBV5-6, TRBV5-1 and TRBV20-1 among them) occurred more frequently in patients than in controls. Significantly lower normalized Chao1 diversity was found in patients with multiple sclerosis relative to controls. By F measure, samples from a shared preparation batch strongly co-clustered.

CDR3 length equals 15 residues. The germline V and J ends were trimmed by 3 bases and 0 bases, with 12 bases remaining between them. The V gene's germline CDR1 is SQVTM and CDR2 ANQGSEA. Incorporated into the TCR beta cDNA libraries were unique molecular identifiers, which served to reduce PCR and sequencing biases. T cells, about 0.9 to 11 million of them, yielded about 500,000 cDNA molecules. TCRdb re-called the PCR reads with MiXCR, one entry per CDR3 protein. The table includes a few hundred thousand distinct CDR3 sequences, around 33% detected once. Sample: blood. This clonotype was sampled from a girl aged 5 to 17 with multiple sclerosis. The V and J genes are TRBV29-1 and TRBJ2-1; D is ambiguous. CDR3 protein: CSVESASSSYNEQFF. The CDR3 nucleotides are TGCAGCGTTGAGTCCGCTTCTAGCTCCTACAATGAGCAGTTCTTC.